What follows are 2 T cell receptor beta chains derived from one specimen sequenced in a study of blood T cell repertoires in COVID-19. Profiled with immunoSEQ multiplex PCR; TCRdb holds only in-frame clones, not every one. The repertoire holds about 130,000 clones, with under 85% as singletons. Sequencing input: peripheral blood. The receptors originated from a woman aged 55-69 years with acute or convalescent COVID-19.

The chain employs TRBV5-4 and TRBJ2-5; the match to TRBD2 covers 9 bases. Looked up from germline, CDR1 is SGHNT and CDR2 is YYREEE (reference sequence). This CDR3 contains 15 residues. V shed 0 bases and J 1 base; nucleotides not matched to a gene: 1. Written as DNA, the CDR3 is TGTGCCAGCAGCTTGGAGACTAGCGGCCAAGAGACCCAGTACTTC. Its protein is CASSLETSGQETQYF.

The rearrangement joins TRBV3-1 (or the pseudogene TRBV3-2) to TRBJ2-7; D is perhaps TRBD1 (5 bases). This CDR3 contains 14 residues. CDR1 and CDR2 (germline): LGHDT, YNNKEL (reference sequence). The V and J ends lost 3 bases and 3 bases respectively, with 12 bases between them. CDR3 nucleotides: TGTGCCAGCAGCCAGCAGGGTCTGGTCTACGAGCAGTACTTC. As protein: CASSQQGLVYEQYF.